This TCR beta chain was retrieved from a study of radiotherapy plus CTLA-4 blockade in lung cancer. Study information: Objective responses arose in about 18% of patients, and about 32% experienced disease control. The study, taken as a whole, reports: There was expansion of tumor-derived TCR clones in blood after radiotherapy plus ipilimumab. Reports state that early shifts in blood T cell clones, with interferon-beta, best predicted response.

TCRdb's copy holds only in-frame clones and misses some; the assay was immunoSEQ multiplex PCR. This table holds 75,000 to 95,000 clones, approximately 82% found once. Trimming took 4 bases from V and 8 from J, leaving 11 bases between them. CDR1 MGHDK and CDR2 SYGVNS come from the germline V gene. This CDR3 has 12 amino acids. With regard to this clone: No antigen is known for it.

This TCR derives from a human donor with non-small cell lung cancer that progressed on radiotherapy plus ipilimumab. J is TRBJ1-1 and V is TRBV25-1, with a possible D match to TRBD1 (5 bases). Sequences were derived from peripheral blood, sampled from a patient treated with radiotherapy plus ipilimumab. The CDR3 DNA reads TGTGCCAGCAGTGCGTCTGGGGCAGAAGCTTTCTTT. Its translation is CASSASGAEAFF.